Reported below is one T cell receptor (beta chain). The CDR3 spans 17 residues. V was clipped by 5 bases and J by 3 bases, with 17 bases between them. CDR1 and CDR2 from the germline V gene are MNHEY and SMNVEV (reference sequence). Using its own MiXCR run on the RT-PCR reads, TCRdb lists one record per CDR3 protein. Counted here are approximately 720,000 distinct CDR3 sequences, more than 13% occurring once; the ten biggest clones make up 3.6%. The receptor was derived from a female donor in good health, serving as a healthy control. Material: memory CD4+ T cells from blood. This chain uses TRBV27 with TRBJ2-6; a weak D match, TRBD1 (6 bases). The CDR3 DNA reads as TGTGCCAGCAGTATTGTGGGGGCTGGGCGTGGGGCCAACGTCCTGACTTTC. Translating gives CASSIVGAGRGANVLTF. Full variable domain (remainder filled in from reference TRBV27 and TRBJ2-6): EAQVTQNPRYLITVTGKKLTVTCSQNMNHEYMSWYRQDPGLGLRQIYYSMNVEVTDKGDVPEGYKVSRKEKRNFPLILESPSPNQTSLYFCASSIVGAGRGANVLTFGAGSRLTVL.